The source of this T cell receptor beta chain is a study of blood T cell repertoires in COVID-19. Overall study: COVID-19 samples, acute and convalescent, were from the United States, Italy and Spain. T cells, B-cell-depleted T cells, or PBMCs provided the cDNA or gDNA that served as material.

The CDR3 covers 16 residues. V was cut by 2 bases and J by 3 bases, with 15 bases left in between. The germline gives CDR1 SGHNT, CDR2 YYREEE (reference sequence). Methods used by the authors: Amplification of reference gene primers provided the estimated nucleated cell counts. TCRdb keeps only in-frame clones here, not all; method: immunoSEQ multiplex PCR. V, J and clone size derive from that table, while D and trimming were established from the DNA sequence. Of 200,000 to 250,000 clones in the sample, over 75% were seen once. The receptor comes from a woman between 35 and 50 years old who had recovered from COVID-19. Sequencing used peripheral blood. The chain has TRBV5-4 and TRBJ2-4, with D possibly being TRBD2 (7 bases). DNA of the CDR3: TGTGCCAGCAGCTTTGGGGGGGCTCAGCTCAAAAACATTCAGTACTTC. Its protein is CASSFGGAQLKNIQYF.